The rows below give T cell receptor beta chains drawn from one sample of a study of neurological immune-mediated disorders. One entry per CDR3 protein, called by TCRdb with MiXCR from the 5' RACE reads. This table holds more than 60,000 distinct CDR3 sequences, roughly 3.5% found once. The sequenced sample consisted of PBMCs. The receptors here all came from a woman between 50 and 59 years old with multiple sclerosis. CDR3s include the opening cysteine and the closing phenylalanine or tryptophan. The D gene is left open where the match is weak. Clone size is shown for a subset of rows, as once, few, many or a class of expanded clone.

clone_size,d_call,v_call,j_call,cdr3_aa,cdr3_nt
-,TRBD1,TRBV5-1,TRBJ2-7,CASSTGQGGEQYF,TGCGCCAGCAGCACGGGACAGGGCGGCGAGCAGTACTTC
-,TRBD1,TRBV12-3/TRBV12-4,TRBJ2-4,CASSSGQLFNIQYF,TGTGCCAGCAGTTCGGGACAGCTTTTTAACATTCAGTACTTC
many,TRBD1,TRBV5-1,TRBJ2-1,CASSLGLLQGGSYNEQFF,TGCGCCAGCAGCTTGGGATTATTACAGGGGGGCTCCTACAATGAGCAGTTCTTC
many,TRBD1,TRBV27,TRBJ2-7,CASSLRGDRGPSYEQYF,TGTGCCAGCAGTTTAAGGGGGGACAGGGGGCCATCCTACGAGCAGTACTTC
many,-,TRBV7-2,TRBJ2-7,CASSSGRQTYEQYF,TGTGCCAGCAGCTCGGGACGGCAGACTTACGAGCAGTACTTC
many,TRBD2,TRBV7-9,TRBJ2-5,CASSLASGRQETQYF,TGTGCCAGCAGCTTAGCTAGCGGGAGGCAAGAGACCCAGTACTTC
many,TRBD1,TRBV20-1,TRBJ2-5,CSAHLQGDQETQYF,TGCAGTGCTCACCTACAGGGGGATCAAGAGACCCAGTACTTC
many,-,TRBV7-7,TRBJ2-1,CASSPPGTSYNEQFF,TGTGCTAGCAGCCCCCCCGGGACCTCCTACAATGAGCAGTTCTTC
many,-,TRBV12-3/TRBV12-4,TRBJ2-3,CASSMGSHSTDTQYF,TGTGCCAGCAGTATGGGGTCCCATAGCACAGATACGCAGTATTTT
many,-,TRBV7-2,TRBJ2-3,CASSLTPTQYF,TGTGCCAGCAGCTTAACGCCTACGCAGTATTTT
many,-,TRBV4-3,TRBJ2-2,CASSQDRFSANTGELFF,TGCGCCAGCAGCCAAGATCGTTTTAGCGCAAACACCGGGGAGCTGTTTTTT
many,TRBD2,TRBV5-1,TRBJ2-3,CASSPQAGVVDTQYF,TGCGCCAGCAGCCCGCAAGCGGGAGTAGTAGATACGCAGTATTTT
many,-,TRBV10-3,TRBJ2-3,CAISESKDTQYF,TGTGCCATCAGTGAGTCGAAAGATACGCAGTATTTT
many,-,TRBV6-5,TRBJ2-7,CASSYAGSSSYEQYF,TGTGCCAGCAGTTACGCAGGCTCATCCTCCTACGAGCAGTACTTC
many,-,TRBV11-2,TRBJ2-1,CASSLGRHNEQFF,TGTGCCAGCAGCTTAGGCAGACACAATGAGCAGTTCTTC
-,-,TRBV20-1,TRBJ1-5,CSARGTPKLSNQPQHF,TGCAGTGCTAGGGGGACACCCAAACTTAGCAATCAGCCCCAGCATTTT
many,TRBD1,TRBV20-1,TRBJ1-5,CSAVGQGGQPQHF,TGCAGTGCGGTTGGACAGGGGGGGCAGCCCCAGCATTTT
-,-,TRBV5-4,TRBJ1-3,CASSLGGTGRNTIYF,TGTGCCAGCAGCTTAGGGGGGACGGGAAGAAACACCATATATTTT
-,-,TRBV4-2,TRBJ1-5,CASSQGTANQPQHF,TGTGCCAGCAGCCAAGGGACTGCGAATCAGCCCCAGCATTTT
many,TRBD2,TRBV29-1,TRBJ2-3,CSVTLAGGDTQYF,TGCAGCGTGACGCTAGCGGGAGGGGATACGCAGTATTTT
many,-,TRBV7-9,TRBJ2-2,CASSSYTGELFF,TGTGCCAGCAGCTCCTACACCGGGGAGCTGTTTTTT
-,-,TRBV20-1,TRBJ2-3,CSAYGTPDTQYF,TGCAGTGCTTACGGAACCCCAGATACGCAGTATTTT
many,TRBD1,TRBV7-8,TRBJ2-7,CASSFPRNRGPSSYEQYF,TGTGCCAGCAGCTTCCCACGGAACAGGGGGCCTAGCTCCTACGAGCAGTACTTC
many,TRBD1,TRBV2,TRBJ2-5,CASSGDRGFGTQYF,TGTGCCAGCAGTGGTGACAGGGGTTTTGGGACCCAGTACTTC
many,-,TRBV5-5,TRBJ2-5,CASSWPGSQETQYF,TGTGCCAGCAGCTGGCCTGGCAGCCAAGAGACCCAGTACTTC
many,TRBD2,TRBV7-9,TRBJ2-7,CASSPTSGLDYEQYF,TGTGCCAGCAGCCCCACTAGCGGGTTAGACTACGAGCAGTACTTC
many,-,TRBV20-1,TRBJ1-4,CSARDGIF,TGCAGTGCTAGAGATGGGATTTTT
many,-,TRBV2,TRBJ2-7,CASTGSFYEQYF,TGTGCCAGCACCGGGTCATTCTACGAGCAGTACTTC
few,-,TRBV7-6,TRBJ1-1,CASSLPGGRTEAFF,TGTGCCAGCAGCTTACCCGGGGGCCGCACTGAAGCTTTCTTT
many,-,TRBV29-1,TRBJ2-2,CSVEQHTGELFF,TGCAGCGTTGAACAGCACACCGGGGAGCTGTTTTTT
many,TRBD1,TRBV5-6,TRBJ2-1,CASSVQGAFYNEQFF,TGTGCCAGCAGCGTACAGGGGGCTTTCTACAATGAGCAGTTCTTC
-,-,TRBV5-6,TRBJ2-5,CASSLNTQETQYF,TGTGCCAGCAGCTTGAATACCCAAGAGACCCAGTACTTC
many,TRBD2,TRBV12-3/TRBV12-4,TRBJ2-1,CASSPDKGLAELYNEQFF,TGTGCCAGCAGTCCGGATAAAGGACTAGCGGAACTATACAATGAGCAGTTCTTC
many,TRBD2,TRBV18,TRBJ2-1,CASSKPGTSGYNEQFF,TGTGCCAGCTCAAAACCCGGGACTAGCGGATACAATGAGCAGTTCTTC
many,-,TRBV6-6,TRBJ2-7,CASSHGAVSYEQYF,TGTGCCAGCAGTCACGGGGCAGTCTCCTACGAGCAGTACTTC
many,TRBD1,TRBV20-1,TRBJ1-4,CSARGLFQGDWEKLFF,TGCAGTGCTAGGGGACTTTTCCAGGGGGATTGGGAAAAACTGTTTTTT
many,TRBD2,TRBV19,TRBJ2-1,CASSRAGGGNEQFF,TGTGCCAGTAGTAGGGCGGGAGGAGGCAATGAGCAGTTCTTC
many,TRBD2,TRBV7-6,TRBJ2-7,CASSPSSGRAYEQYF,TGTGCCAGCAGCCCCTCTAGCGGGAGGGCGTACGAGCAGTACTTC
many,TRBD2,TRBV10-3,TRBJ2-1,CAISFLGTSGANEQFF,TGTGCCATCAGTTTTCTCGGGACTAGCGGAGCAAATGAGCAGTTCTTC
many,-,TRBV2,TRBJ1-5,CASSESLQPQHF,TGTGCCAGCAGTGAATCCCTTCAGCCCCAGCATTTT
many,TRBD1,TRBV12-3/TRBV12-4,TRBJ2-3,CASRPRTGAPGDTQYF,TGTGCCAGCAGACCCCGGACAGGGGCCCCAGGGGATACGCAGTATTTT
medium-sized,-,TRBV7-9,TRBJ2-7,CASSLSSRVEEQYF,TGTGCCAGCAGCTTAAGTTCCAGGGTCGAGGAGCAGTACTTC
many,TRBD1,TRBV20-1,TRBJ1-4,CSARDWTGRDEKLFF,TGCAGTGCTAGAGATTGGACAGGGAGGGATGAAAAACTGTTTTTT
many,-,TRBV20-1,TRBJ2-7,CSASGGGRSYEQYF,TGCAGTGCTAGTGGAGGAGGGCGCTCCTACGAGCAGTACTTC
few,-,TRBV9,TRBJ1-2,CASSVEGGYGYTF,TGTGCCAGCAGCGTAGAGGGTGGCTATGGCTACACCTTC
many,-,TRBV5-1,TRBJ2-2,CASSLGTSNTGELFF,TGCGCCAGCAGCCTGGGGACTTCGAACACCGGGGAGCTGTTTTTT
many,TRBD1,TRBV20-1,TRBJ2-5,CSADRVETQYF,TGCAGTGCCGACAGGGTGGAGACCCAGTACTTC
-,-,TRBV27,TRBJ2-7,CASSQGPISVQYF,TGTGCCAGCAGTCAGGGACCGATTAGTGTGCAGTACTTC
-,-,TRBV20-1,TRBJ1-2,CSASPGPQIYF,TGCAGTGCTTCTCCGGGACCCCAGATCTACTTC
-,TRBD1,TRBV5-6,TRBJ1-1,CASSWTGLLVQNTEAFF,TGTGCCAGCAGCTGGACAGGCCTACTGGTTCAGAACACTGAAGCTTTCTTT
many,-,TRBV12-3/TRBV12-4,TRBJ2-1,CASSLMTGPTHEQFF,TGTGCCAGCAGTTTAATGACGGGGCCCACCCATGAGCAGTTCTTC
many,-,TRBV29-1,TRBJ2-2,CSVDEAGELFF,TGCAGCGTTGATGAGGCCGGGGAGCTGTTTTTT
many,TRBD2,TRBV5-6,TRBJ2-7,CASNGAGGPSEQYF,TGTGCCAGCAATGGGGCGGGAGGGCCGAGCGAGCAGTACTTC
many,-,TRBV2,TRBJ1-2,CASIRQRNGYTF,TGTGCCAGCATTAGACAGAGAAATGGCTACACCTTC
many,-,TRBV7-8,TRBJ1-4,CASSFSRQTNEKLFF,TGTGCCAGCAGCTTCAGTAGACAGACTAATGAAAAACTGTTTTTT